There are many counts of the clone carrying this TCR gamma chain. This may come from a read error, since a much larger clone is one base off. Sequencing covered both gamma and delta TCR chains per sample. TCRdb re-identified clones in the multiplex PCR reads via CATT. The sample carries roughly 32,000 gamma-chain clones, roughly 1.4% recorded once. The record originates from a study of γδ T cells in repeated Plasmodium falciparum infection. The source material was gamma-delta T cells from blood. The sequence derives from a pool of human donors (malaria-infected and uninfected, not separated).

CDR3 sequence reads: CATWDISSDWIKTF. Written as DNA, the CDR3 is TGTGCCACCTGGGACATTAGTAGTGATTGGATCAAGACGTTT. This chain uses TRGV3 with TRGJP2. This CDR3 is 14 amino acids long. Germline V gene lookup returns CDR1 VTNTFY and CDR2 YDVSTARD (reference sequence). Losses at the gene ends were 2 bases for V and 1 base for J; bases not matched to a gene: 1.